This T cell receptor (beta chain) was profiled in a study of blood T cell repertoires in COVID-19. Study at large: T cells, B-cell-depleted T cells, or PBMCs supplied cDNA or gDNA.

How the authors handled the data: Cell counts per sample came from amplifying reference gene primers. Repertoires were generated with immunoSEQ multiplex PCR, while TCRdb's copy carries only in-frame clones and drops some. V and J calls and clone size are those listed in that table; D and trimming were worked out from the DNA. The sample shows a few hundred thousand clones, approximately 85% of them seen only once. The germline V gene encodes CDR1 MNHEY and CDR2 SMNVEV (reference sequence). V lost 2 bases and J lost 8; bases outside the gene matches: 11. This CDR3 is 15 amino acids long. Participants were aged about 18 to 100 years, lived in under 30 US areas, and enrolled virtually. Either two negative PCRs, clearance, or symptom resolution qualified Cohort 3 donors as recovered.

J is TRBJ1-2 and V is TRBV27, with 7 bases lining up with TRBD1. This TCR came from a man younger than 45 who had recovered from COVID-19. The sequencing input was PBMCs or T cells enriched from blood (not recorded which). CDR3 in amino acids: CASSLAGQPGSGYTF. In nucleotides, the CDR3 is TGTGCCAGCAGTTTAGCGGGACAGCCGGGGAGCGGCTACACCTTC.